A selection of T cell receptor beta chains follows, all from one sample in a study of T cells after yellow fever vaccination. Via MiXCR, TCRdb re-called the 5' RACE reads, giving one row per CDR3 protein. In the table there are some 110,000 distinct CDR3 sequences, roughly 7.2% of which are singletons. This sample comprised CD4+ T cells sorted from PBMCs, obtained roughly 47 days after the first yellow fever vaccination. Source of these receptors: a man aged 18 to 29 who received the YFV17D yellow fever vaccine. Both conserved end residues are part of each CDR3. The order of the fields is V gene, J gene, D gene, clone size, CDR3 DNA, CDR3 protein. D genes are given only for firm matches. Clone size is shown for a subset of rows, as once, few, many or a class of expanded clone.

>TRBV11-2|TRBJ1-5|NA|many
TGTGCCAGCAGCATTGGGGGTCAGCCCCAGCATTTT
CASSIGGQPQHF
>TRBV7-9|TRBJ2-7|TRBD1|many
TGTGCCAGCAGCTTAGGAGCGGGACAGGGGATCCCCTACGAGCAGTACTTC
CASSLGAGQGIPYEQYF
>TRBV12-3/TRBV12-4|TRBJ2-3|NA|many
TGTGCCAGCAGTTTGGATTTACAGGGTAGCACAGATACGCAGTATTTT
CASSLDLQGSTDTQYF
>TRBV4-1|TRBJ2-5|NA|many
TGCGCCAGCAGCCATATGAGGGGGGCCGCAAGGGCGGGGAAGACCCAGTACTTC
CASSHMRGAARAGKTQYF
>TRBV18|TRBJ1-1|NA|many
TGTGCCAGCTCACCACCCAGCTCGGAGAGGAGTGAAGCTTTCTTT
CASSPPSSERSEAFF
>TRBV18|TRBJ2-5|NA|many
TGTGCCAGCTCACCGACCCGGGGTTCCGAGACCCAGTACTTC
CASSPTRGSETQYF
>TRBV4-1|TRBJ2-7|NA|NA
TGCGCCAGCAGCCAAGGGAGGGGTTTAGCGGCGGATTACGAGCAGTACTTC
CASSQGRGLAADYEQYF
>TRBV7-2|TRBJ2-1|TRBD2|NA
TGTGCCAGCAGCCATATGTTGGCTAGCGGGCTGAATGAGCAGTTCTTC
CASSHMLASGLNEQFF
>TRBV5-1|TRBJ2-3|NA|many
TGCGCCAGCAGAGTTCCCTACCGGGGGAGAACCGTGAATACGGTGTATTTT
CASRVPYRGRTVNTVYF
>TRBV19|TRBJ1-4|NA|many
TGTGCCAGTAGTATCCAGGGGACTAATGAAAAACTGTTTTTT
CASSIQGTNEKLFF
>TRBV5-1|TRBJ1-3|NA|few
TGCGCCAGCAGGGGCGGGTTATTCGGAAACACCATATATTTT
CASRGGLFGNTIYF
>TRBV4-3|TRBJ1-3|NA|few
TGCGCCAGCAGCCAAGATATCCGACAGGCTGAAGGAAACACCATATATTTT
CASSQDIRQAEGNTIYF
>TRBV20-1|TRBJ1-1|NA|many
TGCAGTGCTATCAGGACAGAAGCTTTCTTT
CSAIRTEAFF
>TRBV6-5|TRBJ2-7|NA|many
TGTGCCAGCAGTTACTCGAAAGTAAACTACAGGGACGAGCAGTACTTC
CASSYSKVNYRDEQYF
>TRBV28|TRBJ2-2|TRBD2|many
TGTGCCAGCAGTTACAGCGGGGGGGCGAGCACCGGGGAGCTGTTTTTT
CASSYSGGASTGELFF
>TRBV29-1|TRBJ1-2|NA|many
TGCAGCGTTACGTTCGAGGGGTCGGGAAACTATGGCTACACCTTC
CSVTFEGSGNYGYTF
>TRBV3-1|TRBJ1-1|NA|many
TGTGCCAGCAGTTTCAGGGGAGCTGAAGCTTTCTTT
CASSFRGAEAFF
>TRBV9|TRBJ1-3|NA|many
TGTGCCAGCAGCGTATCTCGGGGCTCTGGAAACACCATATATTTT
CASSVSRGSGNTIYF
>TRBV6-1|TRBJ1-6|NA|many
TGTGCCAGCAGCCAGTCACGACAGGTCTATAATTCACCCCTCCACTTT
CASSQSRQVYNSPLHF
>TRBV5-6|TRBJ1-4|NA|many
TGTGCCAGCAGCTTCCAGACTGCAACTAATGAAAAACTGTTTTTT
CASSFQTATNEKLFF
>TRBV5-1|TRBJ2-2|NA|many
TGCGCCAGCAGCTTGCGCCAGGGAAGCGGGGAGCTGTTTTTT
CASSLRQGSGELFF
>TRBV5-1|TRBJ2-1|NA|many
TGTGCCAGCAGTTTAGGGCAGGGTGGGAATGAGCAGTTCTTC
CASSLGQGGNEQFF
>TRBV10-3|TRBJ2-2|NA|many
TGTGCCATCGGGGGCATAGGGGACACCGGGGAGCTGTTTTTT
CAIGGIGDTGELFF
>TRBV30|TRBJ1-5|NA|NA
TGTGCCTGGAGTGTACTCCATAAGGGGCAGCCCCAGCATTTT
CAWSVLHKGQPQHF
>TRBV7-9|TRBJ2-1|NA|NA
TGTGCCAGCAGCTTAACCAGGGACCCACCTGGCAATGAGCAGTTCTTC
CASSLTRDPPGNEQFF
>TRBV7-2|TRBJ2-6|NA|few
TGTGCCAGCAGCATGAGGACCGGGCTAGGGGCCAACGTCCTGACTTTC
CASSMRTGLGANVLTF
>TRBV7-2|TRBJ2-3|NA|many
TGTGCCAGCAGCTCGCTTTACGGGGAGGCGCAGTATTTT
CASSSLYGEAQYF
>TRBV20-1|TRBJ1-2|NA|many
TGCAGTGCTAGAGTCGAACAGCCCAAATATGGCTACACCTTC
CSARVEQPKYGYTF
>TRBV12-3/TRBV12-4|TRBJ2-1|TRBD1|NA
TGTGCCAGCAGCACCCAGGGACAGATCCATGAGCAGTTCTTC
CASSTQGQIHEQFF
>TRBV20-1|TRBJ2-3|TRBD2|many
TGCAGTGCTACCCCGACTAGCGTGGGGGCAGATACGCAGTATTTT
CSATPTSVGADTQYF
>TRBV7-2|TRBJ2-7|NA|many
TGTGCCAGCAGCTTGGGGGACTCCTACGAGCAGTACTTC
CASSLGDSYEQYF
>TRBV7-2|TRBJ2-5|NA|many
TGTGCCAGCAGCTTCGGGATGCAAGAGACCCAGTACTTC
CASSFGMQETQYF
>TRBV7-2|TRBJ2-1|TRBD1|many
TGTGCCAGCAGCTCGGGACAGAGTATCAACAATGAGCAGTTCTTC
CASSSGQSINNEQFF
>TRBV9|TRBJ1-2|TRBD1|many
TGTGCCAGCAGCGGAACGACAGGGTCTTATGGCTACACCTTC
CASSGTTGSYGYTF
>TRBV4-3|TRBJ1-1|NA|many
TGCGCCAGCAGCCAGGGGGCCGGAGGGGACACTGAAGCTTTCTTT
CASSQGAGGDTEAFF
>TRBV20-1|TRBJ1-4|NA|NA
TGCAGTGCTCCAGGAGGGGAAAAACTGTTTTTT
CSAPGGEKLFF
>TRBV10-3|TRBJ2-7|TRBD1|NA
TGTGCCATCAGTGGACAGGGGACCTACGAGCAGTACTTC
CAISGQGTYEQYF
>TRBV19|TRBJ2-5|TRBD1|few
TGTGCCAGTAGTATCCGCGGGACAGGGGGCCTCCACCAAGAGACCCAGTACTTC
CASSIRGTGGLHQETQYF
>TRBV20-1|TRBJ2-1|NA|many
TGCAGTGCCCGACGGGGTTCGGGGAATGAGCAGTTCTTC
CSARRGSGNEQFF
>TRBV24-1|TRBJ1-4|NA|many
TGTGCCACCAGTGATAGTAGGAAACTGTTTTTT
CATSDSRKLFF
>TRBV30|TRBJ2-7|TRBD2|many
TGTGCCTGGAGTGTTCTAGCGGGGGTCTACGAGCAGTACTTC
CAWSVLAGVYEQYF
>TRBV18|TRBJ1-1|TRBD1|many
TGTGCCAGCTACGGGACAGGGCGCACTGAAGCTTTCTTT
CASYGTGRTEAFF
>TRBV7-2|TRBJ1-1|NA|many
TGTGCCAGCAGCTTTGGGACACCGGTCACTGAAGCTTTCTTT
CASSFGTPVTEAFF
>TRBV27|TRBJ2-1|NA|many
TGTGCCAGCAGTTTACTGGCAGGTAATAACAATGAGCAGTTCTTC
CASSLLAGNNNEQFF
>TRBV27|TRBJ2-3|NA|many
TGTGCCAGCAGTTTAAAAGGGTTCGCAGATACGCAGTATTTT
CASSLKGFADTQYF